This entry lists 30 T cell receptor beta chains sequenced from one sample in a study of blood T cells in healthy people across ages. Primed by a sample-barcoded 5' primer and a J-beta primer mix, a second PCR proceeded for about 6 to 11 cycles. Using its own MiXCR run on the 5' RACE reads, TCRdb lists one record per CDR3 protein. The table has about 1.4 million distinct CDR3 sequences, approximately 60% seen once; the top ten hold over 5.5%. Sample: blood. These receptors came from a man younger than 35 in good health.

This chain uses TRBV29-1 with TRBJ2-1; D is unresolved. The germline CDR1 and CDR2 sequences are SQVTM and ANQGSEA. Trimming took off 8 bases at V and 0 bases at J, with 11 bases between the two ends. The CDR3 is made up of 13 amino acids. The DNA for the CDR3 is TGCAGCTCTCGACCGGCCTCCTACAATGAGCAGTTCTTC. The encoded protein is CSSRPASYNEQFF.

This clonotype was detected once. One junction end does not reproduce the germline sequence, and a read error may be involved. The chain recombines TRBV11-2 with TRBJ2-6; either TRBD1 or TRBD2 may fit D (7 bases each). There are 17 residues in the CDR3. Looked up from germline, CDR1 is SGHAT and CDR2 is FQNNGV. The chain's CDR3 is CASSRQGLMGGANVPTF. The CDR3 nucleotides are TGTGCCAGCAGCCGACAGGGACTTATGGGAGGGGCCAACGTCCCGACTTTC.

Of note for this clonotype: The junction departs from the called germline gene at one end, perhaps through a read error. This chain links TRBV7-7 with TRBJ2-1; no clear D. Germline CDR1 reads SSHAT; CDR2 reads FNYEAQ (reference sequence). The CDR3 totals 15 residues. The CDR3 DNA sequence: TGTGCTAGCAGCCCTAGACGGGCCCCTTACAATGAGCAGTTCTTC. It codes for CASSPRRAPYNEQFF. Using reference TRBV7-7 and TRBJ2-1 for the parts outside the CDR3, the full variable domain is GAGVSQSPRYKVTKRGQDVTLRCDPISSHATLYWYQQALGQGPEFLTYFNYEAQPDKSGLPSDRFSAERPEGSISTLTIQRTEQRDSAMYRCASSPRRAPYNEQFFGPGTRLTVL.

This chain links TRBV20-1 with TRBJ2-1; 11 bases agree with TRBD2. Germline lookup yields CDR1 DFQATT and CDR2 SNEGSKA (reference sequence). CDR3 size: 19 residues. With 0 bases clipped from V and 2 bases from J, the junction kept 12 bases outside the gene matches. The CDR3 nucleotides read TGCAGTGCTAGAGATGAAGCTAGCGGGGGGCCGGTAACCTACAATGAGCAGTTCTTC. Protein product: CSARDEASGGPVTYNEQFF.

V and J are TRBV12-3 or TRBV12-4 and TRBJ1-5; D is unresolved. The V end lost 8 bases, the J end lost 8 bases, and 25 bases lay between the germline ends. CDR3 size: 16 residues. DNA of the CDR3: TGTGCCAGCCGAGTTTGGACTCCAGTAGGGCCCGAGCCCCAGCATTTT. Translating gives CASRVWTPVGPEPQHF.

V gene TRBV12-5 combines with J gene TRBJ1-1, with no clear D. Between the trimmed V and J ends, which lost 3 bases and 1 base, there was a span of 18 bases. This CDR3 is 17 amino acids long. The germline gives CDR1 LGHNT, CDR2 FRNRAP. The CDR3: CASGFSLEALRNTEAFF. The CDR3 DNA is TGTGCTAGTGGTTTTTCCCTGGAGGCGCTCAGGAACACTGAAGCTTTCTTT.

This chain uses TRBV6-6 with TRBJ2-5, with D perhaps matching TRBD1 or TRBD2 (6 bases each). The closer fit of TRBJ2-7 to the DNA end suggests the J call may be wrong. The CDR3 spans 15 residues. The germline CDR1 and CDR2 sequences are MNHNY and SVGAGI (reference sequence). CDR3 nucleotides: TGTGCCAGCAGCTTAGGGGGGAGAGCACCAACCGAGCAGTACTTC. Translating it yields CASSLGGRAPTEQYF.

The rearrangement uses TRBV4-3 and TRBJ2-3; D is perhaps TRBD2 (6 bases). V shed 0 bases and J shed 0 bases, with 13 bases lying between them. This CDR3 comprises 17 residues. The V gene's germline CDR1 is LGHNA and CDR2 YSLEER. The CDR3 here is CASSQDRPGTSTDTQYF. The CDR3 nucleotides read TGCGCCAGCAGCCAAGATCGACCGGGGACTAGCACAGATACGCAGTATTTT.

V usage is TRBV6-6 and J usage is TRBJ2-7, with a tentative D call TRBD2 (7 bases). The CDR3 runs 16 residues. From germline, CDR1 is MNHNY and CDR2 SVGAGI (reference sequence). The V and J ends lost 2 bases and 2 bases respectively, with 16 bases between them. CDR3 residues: CASSYRTGGPPYEQYF. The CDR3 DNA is TGTGCCAGCAGTTACCGGACCGGGGGGCCTCCCTACGAGCAGTACTTC.

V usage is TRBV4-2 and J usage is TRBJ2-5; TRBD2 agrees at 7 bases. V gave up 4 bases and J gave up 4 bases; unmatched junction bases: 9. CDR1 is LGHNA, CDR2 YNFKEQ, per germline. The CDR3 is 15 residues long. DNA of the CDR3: TGTGCCAGCAGCCCCCACCTCCGGGGGGTAGAGACCCAGTACTTC. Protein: CASSPHLRGVETQYF.

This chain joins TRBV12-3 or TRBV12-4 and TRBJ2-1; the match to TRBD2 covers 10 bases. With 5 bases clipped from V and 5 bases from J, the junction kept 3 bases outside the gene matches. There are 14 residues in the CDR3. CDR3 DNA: TGTGCCAGCAGTAATGGACTAGCGGACAATGAGCAGTTCTTC. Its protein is CASSNGLADNEQFF.

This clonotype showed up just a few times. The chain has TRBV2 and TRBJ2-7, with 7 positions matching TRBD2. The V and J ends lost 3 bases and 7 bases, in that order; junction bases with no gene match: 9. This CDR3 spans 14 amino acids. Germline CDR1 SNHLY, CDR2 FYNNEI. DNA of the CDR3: TGTGCCAGCAGTGAGGTCGGGAGGCGAAGGGAGCAGTACTTC. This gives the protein CASSEVGRRREQYF.

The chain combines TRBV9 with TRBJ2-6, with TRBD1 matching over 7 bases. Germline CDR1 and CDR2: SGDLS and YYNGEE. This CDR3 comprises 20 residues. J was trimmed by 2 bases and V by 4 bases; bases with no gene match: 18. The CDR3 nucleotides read TGTGCCAGCAGCCCGACCCTCCTGACAGGGATAGTGGCTGGGGCCAACGTCCTGACTTTC. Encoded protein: CASSPTLLTGIVAGANVLTF.

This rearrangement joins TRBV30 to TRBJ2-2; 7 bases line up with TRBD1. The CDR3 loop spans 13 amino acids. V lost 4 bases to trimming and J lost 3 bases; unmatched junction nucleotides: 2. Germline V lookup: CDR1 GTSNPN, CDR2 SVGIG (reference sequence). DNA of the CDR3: TGTGCCTGGAACAGGGGATACACCGGGGAGCTGTTTTTT. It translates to CAWNRGYTGELFF.

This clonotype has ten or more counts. CDR3 nucleotide sequence: TGCAGCGTTGGACAGGGGAACACTGAAGCTTTCTTT. This codes for CSVGQGNTEAFF. This chain joins TRBV29-1 and TRBJ1-1, with TRBD1 identical over 7 bases. Germline lookup yields CDR1 SQVTM and CDR2 ANQGSEA. V dropped 4 bases and J dropped 1; count of bases not matched to a gene: 0. CDR3 length: 12 residues.

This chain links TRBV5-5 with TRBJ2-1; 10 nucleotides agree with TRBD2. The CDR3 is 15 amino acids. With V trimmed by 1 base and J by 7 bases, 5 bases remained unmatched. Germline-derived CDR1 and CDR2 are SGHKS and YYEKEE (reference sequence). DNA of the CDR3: TGTGCCAGCAGCTTGTGGTCTAGCGGGGGTAATGAGCAGTTCTTC. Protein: CASSLWSSGGNEQFF.

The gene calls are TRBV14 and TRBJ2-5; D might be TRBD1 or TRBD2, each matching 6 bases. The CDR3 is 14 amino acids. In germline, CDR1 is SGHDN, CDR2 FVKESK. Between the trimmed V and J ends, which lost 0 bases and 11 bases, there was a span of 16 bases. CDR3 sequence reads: CASSQDRRGLLQYF. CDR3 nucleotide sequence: TGTGCCAGCAGCCAAGATCGTCGGGGGCTTTTGCAGTACTTC.

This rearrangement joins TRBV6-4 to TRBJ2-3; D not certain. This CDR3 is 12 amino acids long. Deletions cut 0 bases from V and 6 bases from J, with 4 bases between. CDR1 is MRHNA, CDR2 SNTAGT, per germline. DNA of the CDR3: TGTGCCAGCAGTGACTCGATCGATACGCAGTATTTT. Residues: CASSDSIDTQYF.

The CDR3 nucleotides read TGCGCCAGCAGCCGGACGTCTAGCGGGGGACCAGATACGCAGTATTTT. This gives the protein CASSRTSSGGPDTQYF. The chain has TRBV4-3 and TRBJ2-3, with TRBD2 identical over 10 bases. The germline CDR1 and CDR2 sequences are LGHNA and YSLEER. The CDR3 is 16 residues long. The J segment lost 4 bases and the V segment lost 4 bases, leaving 8 bases of the junction unmatched.

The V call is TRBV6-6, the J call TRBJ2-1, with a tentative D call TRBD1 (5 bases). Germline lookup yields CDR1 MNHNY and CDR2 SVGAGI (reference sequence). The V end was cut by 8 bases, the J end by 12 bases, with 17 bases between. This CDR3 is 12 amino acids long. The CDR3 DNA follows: TGTGCCAGCGGCTATAATCAGGGTGGGCAGTTCTTC. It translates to CASGYNQGGQFF.

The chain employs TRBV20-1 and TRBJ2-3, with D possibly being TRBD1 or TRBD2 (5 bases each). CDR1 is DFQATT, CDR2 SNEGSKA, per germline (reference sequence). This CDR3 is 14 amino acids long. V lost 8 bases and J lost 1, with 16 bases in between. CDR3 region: CSPLGAGRTDTQYF. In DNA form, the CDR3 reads TGCAGTCCACTAGGGGCAGGGCGCACAGATACGCAGTATTTT.

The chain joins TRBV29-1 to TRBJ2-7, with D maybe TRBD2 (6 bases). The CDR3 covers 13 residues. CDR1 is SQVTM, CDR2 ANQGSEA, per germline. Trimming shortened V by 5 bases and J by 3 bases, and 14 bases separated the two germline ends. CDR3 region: CSVTLADNYEQYF. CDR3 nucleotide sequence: TGCAGCGTTACCTTAGCGGACAACTACGAGCAGTACTTC.

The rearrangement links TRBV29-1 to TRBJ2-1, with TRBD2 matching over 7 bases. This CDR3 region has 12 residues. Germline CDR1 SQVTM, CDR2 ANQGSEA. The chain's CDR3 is CAAGEGLNEQFF. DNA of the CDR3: TGCGCGGCCGGGGAGGGCCTCAATGAGCAGTTCTTC.

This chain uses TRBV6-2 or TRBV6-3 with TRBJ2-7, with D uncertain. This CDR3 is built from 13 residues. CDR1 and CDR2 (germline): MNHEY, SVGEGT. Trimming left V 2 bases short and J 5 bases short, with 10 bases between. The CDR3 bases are TGTGCCAGCAGTTACCCGTCACCTGACGAGCAGTACTTC. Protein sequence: CASSYPSPDEQYF.

The CDR3, as DNA: TGCGCCAGCACTCGAGCGGGGGTCACAGATACGCAGTATTTT. It encodes CASTRAGVTDTQYF. The chain is built from TRBV4-1 and TRBJ2-3; TRBD2 matches 8 bases. Germline assignment: CDR1 MGHRA and CDR2 YSYEKL. The junction had 5 bases not matched to a gene; V was cut back by 7 bases and J by 2 bases. This CDR3 is 14 amino acids long.

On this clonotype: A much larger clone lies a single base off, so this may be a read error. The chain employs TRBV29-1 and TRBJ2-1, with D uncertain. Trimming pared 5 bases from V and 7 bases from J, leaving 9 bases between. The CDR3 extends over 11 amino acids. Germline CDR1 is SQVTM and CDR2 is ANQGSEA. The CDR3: CSVLIGNEQFF. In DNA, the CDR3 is TGCAGCGTTCTTATAGGGAATGAGCAGTTCTTC.

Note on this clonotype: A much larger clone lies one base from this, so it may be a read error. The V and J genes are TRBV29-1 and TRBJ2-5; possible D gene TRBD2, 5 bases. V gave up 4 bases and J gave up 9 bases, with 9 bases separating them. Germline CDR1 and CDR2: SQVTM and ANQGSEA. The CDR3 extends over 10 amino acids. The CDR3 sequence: CSVAEEAQYF. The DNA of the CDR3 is TGCAGCGTTGCCGAGGAGGCCCAGTACTTC.

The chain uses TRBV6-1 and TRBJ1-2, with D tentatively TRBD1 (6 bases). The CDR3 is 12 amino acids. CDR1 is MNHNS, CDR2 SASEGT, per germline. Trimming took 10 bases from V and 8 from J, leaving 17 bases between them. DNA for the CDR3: TGTGCCACCGGGGGGCAGCTGGGCGGCTACACCTTC. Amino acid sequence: CATGGQLGGYTF.

The CDR3 DNA follows: TGTGCCACGAAACTAGGGACTAGCACAGATACGCAGTATTTT. Residues: CATKLGTSTDTQYF. The chain carries TRBV15 and TRBJ2-3; TRBD2 might be the D (6 bases). V gave up 9 bases and J gave up 0 bases, with 13 bases separating them. In germline, CDR1 is LNHNV, CDR2 YYDKDF (reference sequence). The CDR3 contains 14 residues.

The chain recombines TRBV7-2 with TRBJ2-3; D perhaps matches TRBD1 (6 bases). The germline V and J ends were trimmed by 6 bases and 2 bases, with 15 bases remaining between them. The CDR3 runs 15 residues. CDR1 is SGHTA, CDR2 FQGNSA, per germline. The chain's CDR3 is CASSFGQQYTDTQYF. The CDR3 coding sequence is TGTGCCAGCAGTTTTGGACAGCAGTACACAGATACGCAGTATTTT.